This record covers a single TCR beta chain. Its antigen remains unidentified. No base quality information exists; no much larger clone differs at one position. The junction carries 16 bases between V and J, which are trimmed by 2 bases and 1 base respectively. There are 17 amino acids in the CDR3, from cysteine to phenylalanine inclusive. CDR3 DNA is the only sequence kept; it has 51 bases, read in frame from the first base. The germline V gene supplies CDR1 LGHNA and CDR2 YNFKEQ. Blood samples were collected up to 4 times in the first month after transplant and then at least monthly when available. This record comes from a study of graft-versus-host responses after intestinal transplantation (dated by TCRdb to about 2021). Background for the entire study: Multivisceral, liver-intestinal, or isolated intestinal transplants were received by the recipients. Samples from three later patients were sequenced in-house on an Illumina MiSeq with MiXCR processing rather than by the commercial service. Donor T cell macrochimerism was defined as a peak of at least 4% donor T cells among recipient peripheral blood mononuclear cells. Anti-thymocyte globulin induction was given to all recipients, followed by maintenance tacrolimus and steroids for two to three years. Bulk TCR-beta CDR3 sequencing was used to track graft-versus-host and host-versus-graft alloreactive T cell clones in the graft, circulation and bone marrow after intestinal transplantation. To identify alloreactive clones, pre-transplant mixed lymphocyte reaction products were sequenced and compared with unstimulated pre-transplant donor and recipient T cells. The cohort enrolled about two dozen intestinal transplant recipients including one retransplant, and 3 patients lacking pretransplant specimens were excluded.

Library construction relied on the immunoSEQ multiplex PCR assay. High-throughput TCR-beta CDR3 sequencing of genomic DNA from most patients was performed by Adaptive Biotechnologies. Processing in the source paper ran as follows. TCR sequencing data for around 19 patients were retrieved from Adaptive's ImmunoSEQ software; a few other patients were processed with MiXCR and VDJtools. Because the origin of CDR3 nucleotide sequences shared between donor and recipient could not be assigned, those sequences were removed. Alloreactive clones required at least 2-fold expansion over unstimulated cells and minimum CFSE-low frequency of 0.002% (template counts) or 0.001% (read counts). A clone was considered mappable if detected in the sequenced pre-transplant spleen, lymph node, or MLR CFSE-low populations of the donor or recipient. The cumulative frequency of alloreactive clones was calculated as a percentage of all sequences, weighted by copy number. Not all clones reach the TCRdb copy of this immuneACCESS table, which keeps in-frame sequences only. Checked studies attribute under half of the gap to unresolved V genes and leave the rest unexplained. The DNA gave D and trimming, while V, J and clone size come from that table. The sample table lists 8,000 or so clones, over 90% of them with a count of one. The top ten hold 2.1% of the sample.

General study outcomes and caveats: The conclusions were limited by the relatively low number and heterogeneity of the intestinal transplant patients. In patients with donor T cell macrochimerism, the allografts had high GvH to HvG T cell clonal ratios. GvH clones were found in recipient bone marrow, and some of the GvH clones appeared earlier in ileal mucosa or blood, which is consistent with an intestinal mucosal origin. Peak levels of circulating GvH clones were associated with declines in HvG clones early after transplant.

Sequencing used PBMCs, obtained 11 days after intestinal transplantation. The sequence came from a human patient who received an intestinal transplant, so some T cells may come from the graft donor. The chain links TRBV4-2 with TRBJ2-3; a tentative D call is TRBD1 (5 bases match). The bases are TGTGCCAGCAGCCAACCAACCCTCCTAGGGGGCACAGATACGCAGTATTTT. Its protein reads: CASSQPTLLGGTDTQYF.